The clone carrying this T cell receptor (beta chain) showed up just once. This entry is derived from a study of blood T cell repertoires in COVID-19. Profiling relied on immunoSEQ multiplex PCR, and the TCRdb table lists in-frame clones only, not all of them. The top ten hold around 6% of the sample, which has under 50,000 clones, 91% seen once. Germline CDR1 and CDR2: MGHRA and YSYEKL. V lost 0 bases and J lost 4, with 9 bases in between. This CDR3 is built from 15 residues. Sequenced sample: peripheral blood. The V gene is TRBV4-1, the J gene TRBJ2-2; D possibly corresponds to TRBD1 (5 bases). This receptor was obtained from a man aged 65 to 85 with active COVID-19. The DNA for the CDR3 is TGCGCCAGCAGCCAAGAGGGGCAAAGCACCGGGGAGCTGTTTTTT. It is translated as CASSQEGQSTGELFF.